These 2 T cell receptor beta chains share one sample of origin, sequenced in a study of blood T cells in healthy people across ages. A second PCR, run for roughly 7 to 12 cycles, used a sample-barcoded 5' primer plus a J-beta primer mix. TCRdb passed the 5' RACE reads through MiXCR, listing each CDR3 protein once. The sample holds 650,000 to 800,000 distinct CDR3 sequences, roughly 44% seen once. Sequenced sample: blood. The receptors stem from a man aged 55-75 years in good health.

This clonotype was detected a few times. The rearrangement uses TRBV25-1 and TRBJ2-7; D tentatively fits TRBD1 or TRBD2 (5 bases each). The V gene's germline CDR1 is MGHDK and CDR2 SYGVNS. This CDR3 spans 13 amino acids. The V and J ends lost 3 bases and 10 bases respectively, with 16 bases between them. CDR3: CASSDRDGNFQYF. In DNA, the CDR3 is TGTGCCAGCAGTGATAGGGACGGTAATTTTCAGTACTTC.

This clonotype came up many times. The chain joins TRBV4-3 to TRBJ2-1; no reliable D call. This CDR3 has 17 amino acids. Trimming removed 3 bases at V and 4 bases at J, with 19 bases between. Germline V lookup: CDR1 LGHNA, CDR2 YSLEER. The chain's CDR3 is CASSQEYENLSYNEQFF. In nucleotides, the CDR3 is TGCGCCAGCAGCCAGGAGTATGAGAATCTAAGTTACAATGAGCAGTTCTTC.